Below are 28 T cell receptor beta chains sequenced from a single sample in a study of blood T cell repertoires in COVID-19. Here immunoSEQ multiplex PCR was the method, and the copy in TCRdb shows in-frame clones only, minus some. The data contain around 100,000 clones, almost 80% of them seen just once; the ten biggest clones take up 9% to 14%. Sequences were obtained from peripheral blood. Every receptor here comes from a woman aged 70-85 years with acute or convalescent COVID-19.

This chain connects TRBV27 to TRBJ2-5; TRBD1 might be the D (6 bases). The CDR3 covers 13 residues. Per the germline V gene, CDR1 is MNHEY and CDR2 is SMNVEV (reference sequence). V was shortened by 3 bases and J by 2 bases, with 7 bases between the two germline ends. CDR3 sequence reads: CASSLDRQETQYF. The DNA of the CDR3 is TGTGCCAGCAGTTTGGACAGACAAGAGACCCAGTACTTC.

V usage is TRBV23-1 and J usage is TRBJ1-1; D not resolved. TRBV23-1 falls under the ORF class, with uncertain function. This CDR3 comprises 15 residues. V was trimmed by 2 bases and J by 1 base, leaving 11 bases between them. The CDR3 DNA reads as TGCGCCAGCAGTCAAACCCCCGACAAGAACACTGAAGCTTTCTTT. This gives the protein CASSQTPDKNTEAFF.

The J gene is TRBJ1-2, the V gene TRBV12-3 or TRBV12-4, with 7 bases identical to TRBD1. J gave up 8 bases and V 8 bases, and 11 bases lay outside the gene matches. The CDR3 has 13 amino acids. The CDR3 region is CASYAQGRGGYTF. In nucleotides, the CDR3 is TGTGCCAGCTACGCACAGGGGCGAGGAGGCTACACCTTC.

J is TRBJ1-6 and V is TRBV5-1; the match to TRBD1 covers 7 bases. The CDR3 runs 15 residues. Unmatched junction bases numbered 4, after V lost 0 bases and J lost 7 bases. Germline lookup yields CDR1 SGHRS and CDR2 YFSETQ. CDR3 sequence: CASSLEGGKNSPLHF. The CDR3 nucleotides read TGCGCCAGCAGCTTGGAAGGGGGCAAAAATTCACCCCTCCACTTT.

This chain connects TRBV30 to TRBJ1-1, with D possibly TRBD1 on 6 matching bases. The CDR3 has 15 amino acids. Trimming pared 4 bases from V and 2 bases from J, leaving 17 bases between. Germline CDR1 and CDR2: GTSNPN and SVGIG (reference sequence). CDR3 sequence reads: CAWIRLRTVNTEAFF. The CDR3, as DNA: TGTGCCTGGATTCGACTTAGGACAGTCAACACTGAAGCTTTCTTT.

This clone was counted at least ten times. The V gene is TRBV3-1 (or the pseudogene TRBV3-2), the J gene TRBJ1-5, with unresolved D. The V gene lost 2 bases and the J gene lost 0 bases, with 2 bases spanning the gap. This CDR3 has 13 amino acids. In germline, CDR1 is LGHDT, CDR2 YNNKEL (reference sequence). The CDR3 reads CASSQRSNQPQHF. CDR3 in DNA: TGTGCCAGCAGCCAACGTAGCAATCAGCCCCAGCATTTT.

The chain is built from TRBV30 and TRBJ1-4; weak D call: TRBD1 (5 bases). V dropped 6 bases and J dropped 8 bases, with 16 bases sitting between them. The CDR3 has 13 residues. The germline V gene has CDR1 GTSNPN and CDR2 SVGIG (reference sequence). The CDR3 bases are TGTGCCTGTTCGACAGCTAGCGTGGAAAAACTGTTTTTT. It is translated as CACSTASVEKLFF.

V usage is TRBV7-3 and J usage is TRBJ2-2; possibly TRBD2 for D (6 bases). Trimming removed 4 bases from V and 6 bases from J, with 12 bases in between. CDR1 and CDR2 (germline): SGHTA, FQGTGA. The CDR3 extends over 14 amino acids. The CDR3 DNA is TGTGCCAGCAGCTCGAATAGCGGAGCCGGGGAGCTGTTTTTT. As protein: CASSSNSGAGELFF. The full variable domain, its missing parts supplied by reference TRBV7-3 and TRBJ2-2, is GAGVSQTPSNKVTEKGKYVELRCDPISGHTALYWYRQSLGQGPEFLIYFQGTGAADDSGLPNDRFFAVRPEGSVSTLKIQRTERGDSAVYLCASSSNSGAGELFFGEGSRLTVL.

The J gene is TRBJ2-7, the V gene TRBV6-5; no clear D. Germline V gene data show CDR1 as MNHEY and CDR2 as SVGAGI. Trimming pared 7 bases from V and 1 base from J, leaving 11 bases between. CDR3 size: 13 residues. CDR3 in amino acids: CASTETGSYEQYF. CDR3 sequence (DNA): TGTGCCAGCACCGAGACTGGGTCCTACGAGCAGTACTTC.

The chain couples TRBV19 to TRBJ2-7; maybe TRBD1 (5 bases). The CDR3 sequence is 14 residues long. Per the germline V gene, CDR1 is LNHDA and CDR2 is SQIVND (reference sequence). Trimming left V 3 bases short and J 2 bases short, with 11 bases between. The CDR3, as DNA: TGTGCCAGTAGTATGGGGCCAGCAGCCTACGAGCAGTACTTC. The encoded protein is CASSMGPAAYEQYF. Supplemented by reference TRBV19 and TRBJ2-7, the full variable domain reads DGGITQSPKYLFRKEGQNVTLSCEQNLNHDAMYWYRQDPGQGLRLIYYSQIVNDFQKGDIAEGYSVSREKKESFPLTVTSAQKNPTAFYLCASSMGPAAYEQYFGPGTRLTVT.

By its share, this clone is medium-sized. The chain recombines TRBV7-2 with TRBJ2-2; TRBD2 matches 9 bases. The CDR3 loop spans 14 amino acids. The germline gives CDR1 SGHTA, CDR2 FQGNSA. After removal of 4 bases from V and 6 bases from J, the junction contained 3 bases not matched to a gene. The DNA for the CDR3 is TGTGCCAGCAGCTCTCTAGCGGGGCCCGGGGAGCTGTTTTTT. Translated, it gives CASSSLAGPGELFF.

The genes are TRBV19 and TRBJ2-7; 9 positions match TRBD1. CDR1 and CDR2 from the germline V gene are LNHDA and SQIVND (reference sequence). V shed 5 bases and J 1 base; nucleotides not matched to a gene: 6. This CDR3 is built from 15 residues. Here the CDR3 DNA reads TGTGCCAGTAGTGCACAGGGGGCGCGGTCCTACGAGCAGTACGTC. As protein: CASSAQGARSYEQYV.

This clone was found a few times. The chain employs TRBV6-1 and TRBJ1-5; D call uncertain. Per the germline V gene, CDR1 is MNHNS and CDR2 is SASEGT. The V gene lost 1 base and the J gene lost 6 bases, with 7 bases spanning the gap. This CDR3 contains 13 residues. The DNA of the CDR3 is TGTGCCAGCAGTGAAGATCGGGGTCAGCCCCAGCATTTT. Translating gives CASSEDRGQPQHF.

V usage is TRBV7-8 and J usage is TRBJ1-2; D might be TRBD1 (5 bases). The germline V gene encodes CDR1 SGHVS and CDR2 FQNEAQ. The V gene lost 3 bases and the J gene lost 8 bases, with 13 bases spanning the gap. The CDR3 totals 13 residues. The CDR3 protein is CASSFQGPRGYTF. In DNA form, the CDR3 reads TGTGCCAGCAGCTTCCAGGGCCCGAGAGGCTACACCTTC.

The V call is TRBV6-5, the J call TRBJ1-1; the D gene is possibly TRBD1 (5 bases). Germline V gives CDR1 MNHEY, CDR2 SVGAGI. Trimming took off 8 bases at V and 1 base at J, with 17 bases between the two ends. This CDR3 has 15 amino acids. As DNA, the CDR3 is TGTGCCAGCGCGGGGGTTGCCTCGAAGAACACTGAAGCTTTCTTT. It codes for CASAGVASKNTEAFF.

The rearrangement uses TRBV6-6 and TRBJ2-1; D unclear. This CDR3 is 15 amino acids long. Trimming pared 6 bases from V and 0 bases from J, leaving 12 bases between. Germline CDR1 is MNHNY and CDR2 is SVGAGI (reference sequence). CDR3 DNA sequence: TGTGCCAGCAGCCCGATCGGTAGCTCCTACAATGAGCAGTTCTTC. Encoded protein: CASSPIGSSYNEQFF.

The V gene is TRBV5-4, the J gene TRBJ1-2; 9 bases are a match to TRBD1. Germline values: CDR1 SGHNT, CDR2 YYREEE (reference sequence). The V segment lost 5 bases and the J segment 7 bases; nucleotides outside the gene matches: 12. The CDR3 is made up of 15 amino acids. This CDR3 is CASRRDRGSSSGYTF. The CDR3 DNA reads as TGTGCCAGCAGACGTGACAGGGGGTCCTCCTCTGGCTACACCTTC. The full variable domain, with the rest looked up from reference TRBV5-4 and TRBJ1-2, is ETGVTQSPTHLIKTRGQQVTLRCSSQSGHNTVSWYQQALGQGPQFIFQYYREEENGRGNFPPRFSGLQFPNYSSELNVNALELDDSALYLCASRRDRGSSSGYTFGSGTRLTVV.

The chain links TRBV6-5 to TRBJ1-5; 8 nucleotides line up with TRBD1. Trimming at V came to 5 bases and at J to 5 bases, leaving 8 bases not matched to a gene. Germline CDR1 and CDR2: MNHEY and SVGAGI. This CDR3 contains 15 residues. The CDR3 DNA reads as TGTGCCAGCAGTATTACCGGGACAGGCGATCAGCCCCAGCATTTT. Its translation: CASSITGTGDQPQHF.

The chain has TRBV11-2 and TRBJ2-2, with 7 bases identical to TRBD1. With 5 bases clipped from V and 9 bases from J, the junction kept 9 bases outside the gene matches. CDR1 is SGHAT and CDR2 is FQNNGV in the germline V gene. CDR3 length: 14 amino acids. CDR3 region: CASSPLQGPRELFF. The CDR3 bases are TGTGCCAGCAGCCCTTTACAGGGGCCAAGGGAGCTGTTTTTT. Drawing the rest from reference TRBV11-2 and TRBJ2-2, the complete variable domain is EAGVAQSPRYKIIEKRQSVAFWCNPISGHATLYWYQQILGQGPKLLIQFQNNGVVDDSQLPKDRFSAERLKGVDSTLKIQPAKLEDSAVYLCASSPLQGPRELFFGEGSRLTVL.

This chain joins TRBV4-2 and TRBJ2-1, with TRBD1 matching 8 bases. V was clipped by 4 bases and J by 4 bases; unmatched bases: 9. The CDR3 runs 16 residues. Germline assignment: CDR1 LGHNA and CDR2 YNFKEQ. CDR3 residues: CASSPSEDREYNEQFF. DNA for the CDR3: TGTGCCAGCAGCCCATCCGAGGACAGGGAGTACAATGAGCAGTTCTTC.

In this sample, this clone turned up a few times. Here the CDR3 DNA reads TGTGCCAGCAGCCAAGAGGGTAGGAGAGACGAGCAGTACTTC. It specifies CASSQEGRRDEQYF. The chain combines TRBV3-1 (or the pseudogene TRBV3-2) with TRBJ2-7; D is uncertain. The CDR3 totals 14 residues. V was clipped by 0 bases and J by 5 bases, with 11 bases between them. Germline values: CDR1 LGHDT, CDR2 YNNKEL (reference sequence).

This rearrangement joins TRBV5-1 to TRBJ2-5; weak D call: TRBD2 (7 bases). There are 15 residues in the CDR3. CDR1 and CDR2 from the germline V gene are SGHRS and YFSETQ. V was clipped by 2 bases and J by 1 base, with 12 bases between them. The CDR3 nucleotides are TGCGCCAGCAGCTTCGCGGGGGCGGGCCAAGAGACCCAGTACTTC. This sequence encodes CASSFAGAGQETQYF.

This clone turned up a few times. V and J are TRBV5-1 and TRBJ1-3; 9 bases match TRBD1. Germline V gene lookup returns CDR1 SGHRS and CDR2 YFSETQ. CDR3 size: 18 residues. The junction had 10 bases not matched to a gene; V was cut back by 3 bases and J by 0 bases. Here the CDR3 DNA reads TGCGCCAGCAGCTCAACCGGGACAGGGCGTAACTCTGGAAACACCATATATTTT. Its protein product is CASSSTGTGRNSGNTIYF.

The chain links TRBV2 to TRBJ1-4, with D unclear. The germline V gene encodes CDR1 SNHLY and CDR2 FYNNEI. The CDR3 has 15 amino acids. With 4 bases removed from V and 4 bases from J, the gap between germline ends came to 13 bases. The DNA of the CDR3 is TGTGCCAGCAGTGTAACTCTGCAGGTTAATGAAAAACTGTTTTTT. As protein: CASSVTLQVNEKLFF.

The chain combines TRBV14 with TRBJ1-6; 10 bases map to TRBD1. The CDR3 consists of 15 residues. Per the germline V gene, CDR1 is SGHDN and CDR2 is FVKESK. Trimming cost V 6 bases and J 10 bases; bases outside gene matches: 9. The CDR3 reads CASSDRGLVNSPLHF. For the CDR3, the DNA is TGTGCCAGCAGTGACAGGGGGCTGGTAAACTCACCCCTCCACTTT.

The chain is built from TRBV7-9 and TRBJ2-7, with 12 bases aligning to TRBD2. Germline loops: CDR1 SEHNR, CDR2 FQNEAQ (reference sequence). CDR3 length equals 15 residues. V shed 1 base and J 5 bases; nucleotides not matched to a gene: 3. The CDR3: CASSLVLAGGDEQYF. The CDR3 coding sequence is TGTGCCAGCAGCTTAGTACTAGCGGGGGGTGACGAGCAGTACTTC.

CDR3 sequence reads: CASSLGSLIAGVETQYF. CDR3 DNA: TGTGCCAGCAGCTTGGGATCCCTTATTGCGGGGGTGGAGACCCAGTACTTC. V is TRBV5-4 and J is TRBJ2-5; TRBD2 matches 7 bases. The V gene end was trimmed by 0 bases and the J gene end by 5 bases; junction bases not matched to a gene: 13. This CDR3 comprises 17 residues. CDR1 and CDR2 from the germline V gene are SGHNT and YYREEE (reference sequence).

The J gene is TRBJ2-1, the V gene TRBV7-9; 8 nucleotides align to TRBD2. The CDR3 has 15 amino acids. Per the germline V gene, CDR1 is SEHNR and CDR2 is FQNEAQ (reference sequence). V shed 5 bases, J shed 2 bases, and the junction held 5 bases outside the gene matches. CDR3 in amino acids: CASSPRTSPYNEQFF. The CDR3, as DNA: TGTGCCAGCAGCCCCCGGACTAGCCCCTACAATGAGCAGTTCTTC.